What follows is one TCR beta chain and its context. Germline CDR1 and CDR2: SGDLS and YYNGEE. The CDR3 has 14 amino acids. Trimming took off 4 bases at V and 2 bases at J, with 10 bases between the two ends. The source of the sample is a study of T cell responses to AZD1222 COVID-19 vaccine. Assay used: immunoSEQ multiplex PCR; TCRdb lists only in-frame clones, some missing. The sample lists 84,000 or so clones, about 90% occurring once. The genes are TRBV9 and TRBJ1-3, with unresolved D. The sequence was obtained from an adult in good health. The sample was peripheral blood, taken on day 0 of AZD1222 vaccination. CDR3 region: CASSPYGAGNTIYF. The DNA for the CDR3 is TGTGCCAGCAGCCCCTACGGGGCTGGAAACACCATATATTTT.